This T cell receptor beta chain was sequenced in a study of blood T cell repertoires in COVID-19. Whole-study context: The United States, Italy and Spain were the sources of the acute and convalescent COVID-19 samples.

Clones were sequenced by immunoSEQ multiplex PCR, and TCRdb holds only the in-frame ones, with some missing. The sample lists roughly 150,000 clones, roughly 83% occurring once. Looked up from germline, CDR1 is SGHAT and CDR2 is FQNNGV. Trimming took 0 bases from V and 7 from J, leaving 13 bases between them. The CDR3 totals 14 residues. The sequencing sample was made of peripheral blood. The chain links TRBV11-2 to TRBJ2-7; TRBD1 might be the D (5 bases). The receptor was derived from an elderly woman with active or convalescent COVID-19. CDR3 DNA sequence: TGTGCCAGCAGCTTAGATCTCCCAGGGTGGGAGCAGTACTTC. Translating gives CASSLDLPGWEQYF. Complete variable domain (other parts from reference TRBV11-2 and TRBJ2-7): EAGVAQSPRYKIIEKRQSVAFWCNPISGHATLYWYQQILGQGPKLLIQFQNNGVVDDSQLPKDRFSAERLKGVDSTLKIQPAKLEDSAVYLCASSLDLPGWEQYFGPGTRLTVT.